This T cell receptor (beta chain) was found in a study of blood T cell repertoires in COVID-19 (dated by TCRdb to the early 2020s). Looking at the study overall: Collaborator samples came from the United States, Italy and Spain and covered acute and convalescent phases of COVID-19. The prospective study material was composed of cDNA or gDNA derived from T cells, B-cell-depleted T cells, or PBMCs. The dataset comprised deeply sampled blood TCRbeta repertoires from subjects exposed to, actively infected with, or recovered from COVID-19. The repertoires were released in a freely available public database intended as a resource for research on the immune response to SARS-CoV-2. Samples were obtained from the ongoing ImmuneRACE study (first 160 participants) and from about 1,300 subjects provided by 6 global collaborators. Sample metadata almost always included a de-identified subject ID, COVID-19 status, age in years and sex. Where available, HLA class I and class II types were obtained from metadata supplied by the sample provider rather than from assay-based typing.

The CDR3 holds 14 amino acids from the cysteine to the phenylalanine. The sequence is cut down to CDR3 DNA, 42 bases in frame from base 1. Taken from the germline V gene, the CDR1 and CDR2 loops are SGHRS and YFSETQ. V lost 8 bases and J lost 5 bases; the stretch between them is 16 bases long. In the prospective study, participants were roughly 18 to 90 years old, resided in about two dozen geographic areas of the United States, and were enrolled through a virtual design. To assign participants to cohorts, the prospective study relied on clinical history that participants themselves reported in a screening survey and a study questionnaire. Exposed participants were defined as having been in contact with someone with a PCR-confirmed or clinician-diagnosed COVID-19 case within 2 weeks of study entry. Each participant in the prospective study had whole blood, serum and a nasopharyngeal or oropharyngeal swab collected by mobile phlebotomists. Prospective study participants could optionally give additional blood draws and questionnaires over an approximately two-month period. Before DNA extraction, blood samples from the prospective study were shipped at room temperature or frozen.

The immunoSEQ Assay, a bias-controlled multiplex PCR, was used to amplify TCRbeta CDR3 regions from genomic DNA. The study's processing was this. The number of nucleated cells in each sample was estimated by amplification of reference gene primers within the assay. To quantify the absolute abundance of each unique TCRbeta CDR3 rearrangement, sequence reads were collapsed and filtered. For each sample, productive Simpson clonality was calculated as the square root of Simpson's diversity index over productive rearrangements. TCRdb mirrors the immuneACCESS table, restricted to in-frame sequences. Some clones are absent from its copies; in checked studies, under half trace to an unresolved V gene, and the reason for the others is unknown. Clone size and the V and J calls come from that table; the DNA yielded D and trimming. Within this sample are approximately 300,000 clones, with less than 85% of them counted one time only. 1.5% to 2% of the sample is in the top ten clones.

Comments on this clone: Its antigen is still unknown. No much larger clone is present one base from it, and per-base qualities are unavailable.

The study at large found these results: How much clinical and demographic metadata was included differed by source and by participant, and the metadata was provided uncurated.

What was sequenced was PBMCs or T cells enriched from blood (not recorded which). The receptor chain draws on TRBV5-1 and TRBJ2-2; matching of 6 bases hints at TRBD2 as the D gene. The TCR sequence derives from a woman aged 25-40 years who had been exposed to COVID-19. The nucleotide sequence reads TGCGCCAGTACCACCGGCGGGGCTACCGGGGAGCTGTTTTTT. Translated, this is CASTTGGATGELFF.